A single sample is the source of the 32 T cell receptor beta chains below, sequenced in a study of T cell repertoires in cytomegalovirus infection (dated by TCRdb to the late 2010s). Sequencing used an Illumina HiSeq 1500. The public reads were run again by TCRdb, first through fastp at Q25 and then through MiXCR, and only productive beta chains were kept. Identical CDR3 proteins give one entry, which carries the most common genes and DNA. The sample table records about a million distinct CDR3 sequences; approximately 32% of these occur just once. The biggest ten clones account for 13% of the sample. These TCRs' antigens remain unknown. The treatment or condition label on this specimen signifies: in vitro stimulation with specific CMV peptide epitopes to enrich CMV-specific T cells. This specimen consisted of cultured CD8+ T cells from PBMCs, obtained from culture after CMV antigen stimulation. The receptors were sampled from a human donor in good health (CMV status not recorded). Some clones in this sample may be carry-over from other donors' samples.

This chain connects TRBV12-3 or TRBV12-4 to TRBJ2-1; no clear D gene. V gave up 6 bases and J gave up 6 bases, with 12 bases separating them. This CDR3 spans 13 amino acids. The DNA for the CDR3 is TGTGCCAGCAGGGAGACGGGCCCCAATGAGCAGTTCTTC. This encodes CASRETGPNEQFF.

Remarks on this clonotype: A read error may be the cause here, since a much bigger clone is one base away. The genes are TRBV6-8 and TRBJ2-7, with TRBD1 identical over 9 bases. The CDR3 runs to 14 residues. The germline gives CDR1 MNHGY, CDR2 SAAAGT. V lost 10 bases and J lost 2; bases outside the gene matches: 9. Here the CDR3 reads CANMPGQGPYEQYF. The CDR3 nucleotides read TGTGCCAACATGCCGGGACAGGGTCCCTACGAGCAGTACTTC.

This clonotype was detected a few times. The chain employs TRBV4-3 and TRBJ2-7; tentatively, D is TRBD1 (6 bases). Germline CDR1 reads LGHNA; CDR2 reads YSLEER. V shed 0 bases and J shed 3 bases, with 9 bases lying between them. The CDR3 extends over 14 amino acids. Written as DNA, the CDR3 is TGCGCCAGCAGCCAAGAGGCAGGGGACTACGAGCAGTACGTC. Amino acids: CASSQEAGDYEQYV.

The chain employs TRBV9 and TRBJ2-7; D ambiguous. There are 13 residues in the CDR3. The germline CDR1 and CDR2 sequences are SGDLS and YYNGEE. Trimming stripped 0 bases from V and 5 bases from J, with 9 bases between. CDR3 region: CASSVAYRDEQYF. The CDR3 DNA is TGTGCCAGCAGCGTAGCGTACAGAGACGAGCAGTACTTC.

CDR3 amino acids: CASSQLPAGTGGASAYEQYF. CDR3 in DNA: TGCGCCAGCAGTCAATTACCCGCGGGGACAGGTGGCGCGAGTGCCTACGAGCAGTACTTC. The chain joins TRBV23-1 to TRBJ2-7, with 8 bases matching TRBD1. Being an ORF, TRBV23-1 has a function that is uncertain. Trimming took 1 base from V and 2 from J; bases not matched to a gene: 19. The CDR3 has 20 residues.

This clonotype was counted only a few times. The gene calls are TRBV7-9 and TRBJ2-7; D unclear. In germline, CDR1 is SEHNR, CDR2 FQNEAQ (reference sequence). This CDR3 comprises 12 residues. The V gene lost 2 bases and the J gene lost 4 bases, with 6 bases spanning the gap. CDR3 protein: CASSLFLYEQYF. For the CDR3, the DNA is TGTGCCAGCAGCTTATTCCTTTACGAGCAGTACTTC.

The gene calls are TRBV7-6 and TRBJ2-2; no reliable D call. Germline V gene lookup returns CDR1 SGHVS and CDR2 FNYEAQ. This CDR3 has 14 amino acids. With 7 bases removed from V and 6 bases from J, the gap between germline ends came to 15 bases. The CDR3 coding sequence is TGTGCCAGCATTCCTATCCGGGCGGCCGGGGAGCTGTTTTTT. Protein: CASIPIRAAGELFF.

This clonotype occurred many times. This chain connects TRBV7-2 to TRBJ1-4; 9 bases are a match to TRBD1. V lost 5 bases and J lost 6; bases outside the gene matches: 16. CDR1 is SGHTA and CDR2 is FQGNSA in the germline V gene. CDR3 length: 18 residues. This chain's CDR3 is CASSVTGGVLYNYEKLFF. The CDR3 nucleotides read TGTGCCAGCAGCGTTACAGGGGGCGTTTTGTATAATTATGAAAAACTGTTTTTT.

In this sample, this clonotype turned up a few times. This chain joins TRBV7-6 and TRBJ1-4; D not certain. The CDR3 is 12 residues long. Germline lookup yields CDR1 SGHVS and CDR2 FNYEAQ. Trimming removed 4 bases at V and 14 bases at J, with 14 bases between. CDR3 sequence reads: CASSSDLLRLFF. In nucleotides, the CDR3 is TGTGCCAGCAGCTCCGACCTCCTGCGGCTGTTTTTT. Full variable domain (remainder filled in from reference TRBV7-6 and TRBJ1-4): GAGVSQSPRYKVTKRGQDVALRCDPISGHVSLYWYRQALGQGPEFLTYFNYEAQQDKSGLPNDRFSAERPEGSISTLTIQRTEQRDSAMYRCASSSDLLRLFFGSGTQLSVL.

This chain joins TRBV25-1 and TRBJ2-3; tentative D call: TRBD2 (5 bases). Trimming left V 8 bases short and J 5 bases short, with 17 bases between. The length of the CDR3 is 14 residues. CDR1 MGHDK and CDR2 SYGVNS come from the germline V gene. The CDR3 is CASLDYTQGDTQYF. DNA for the CDR3: TGTGCCAGCCTCGACTACACCCAAGGAGATACGCAGTATTTT.

A few counts support this clonotype. The chain links TRBV7-6 to TRBJ1-1; the match to TRBD1 covers 9 bases. This CDR3 region has 15 residues. Germline loops: CDR1 SGHVS, CDR2 FNYEAQ. V gave up 5 bases and J gave up 5 bases; unmatched junction bases: 9. As DNA, the CDR3 is TGTGCCAGCAGCCCGGGACAGGGCCGTTTGACTGAAGCTTTCTTT. Translating gives CASSPGQGRLTEAFF.

This clonotype was seen repeatedly, ten times or more. V gene TRBV7-8 combines with J gene TRBJ2-7; 9 positions match TRBD1. The V gene end was trimmed by 0 bases and the J gene end by 6 bases; junction bases not matched to a gene: 6. The length of the CDR3 is 15 residues. The germline V gene encodes CDR1 SGHVS and CDR2 FQNEAQ. This CDR3 is CASSLAPGQGREQYV. DNA of the CDR3: TGTGCCAGCAGCTTAGCCCCGGGACAGGGCCGCGAGCAGTACGTC.

In its sample, this clonotype ranks as medium-sized (0.01 to 0.1%). The chain carries TRBV29-1 and TRBJ2-2; D tentatively fits TRBD1 or TRBD2 (5 bases each). Germline V lookup: CDR1 SQVTM, CDR2 ANQGSEA. Trimming pared 4 bases from V and 5 bases from J, leaving 11 bases between. This CDR3 is 13 amino acids long. The CDR3 here is CSVVVGDTGELFF. CDR3 DNA sequence: TGCAGCGTTGTCGTGGGGGATACCGGGGAGCTGTTTTTT.

In its sample, this clonotype was seen a few times. The rearrangement links TRBV6-5 to TRBJ2-3; D assignment may be TRBD1 or TRBD2 (5 bases each). Germline CDR1 MNHEY, CDR2 SVGAGI. V lost 1 base and J 2 bases, leaving 13 bases between the germline ends. This CDR3 contains 16 residues. CDR3: CASSYYPGPFTDTQYF. The CDR3 region has the DNA TGTGCCAGCAGTTACTATCCGGGACCTTTCACAGATACGCAGTATTTT.

V gene TRBV9 combines with J gene TRBJ1-3, with D hard to call. This CDR3 is 15 amino acids long. Trimming cost V 0 bases and J 0 bases, with 7 bases left between them. The germline CDR1 and CDR2 sequences are SGDLS and YYNGEE. The CDR3 protein is CASSVEESSGNTIYF. The CDR3 region has the DNA TGTGCCAGCAGCGTAGAGGAGAGCTCTGGAAACACCATATATTTT.

The chain couples TRBV4-2 to TRBJ1-3, with a possible D match to TRBD1 (6 bases). CDR3 length: 16 residues. Trimming shortened V by 0 bases and J by 3 bases, and 12 bases separated the two germline ends. CDR1 and CDR2 (germline): LGHNA, YNFKEQ. CDR3 DNA sequence: TGTGCCAGCAGCCAAGAGTTAGGGACAAGTGGAAACACCATATATTTT. Amino acids: CASSQELGTSGNTIYF.

This clonotype has more than one count but fewer than ten. This chain joins TRBV6-2 or TRBV6-3 and TRBJ2-7, with D unresolved. V was cut by 7 bases and J by 2 bases, with 15 bases left in between. CDR1 and CDR2 from the germline V gene are MNHEY and SVGEGT. There are 14 residues in the CDR3. As DNA, the CDR3 is TGTGCCAGCATGCCTCCGGACGGTACCTACGAGCAGTACGTC. This codes for CASMPPDGTYEQYV.

This clonotype was recorded a few times. The chain couples TRBV12-3 or TRBV12-4 to TRBJ1-1; D might be TRBD1 (5 bases). CDR3 length: 12 residues. Trimming stripped 5 bases from V and 9 bases from J, with 13 bases between. CDR3 DNA sequence: TGTGCCAGCAGTATGGGGGGTCCTCAAGCTTTCTTT. Protein product: CASSMGGPQAFF.

The CDR3 region has the DNA TGTGCCAGCAGTGAACTGGGAGACACGCAGACCCAGTACTTC. This gives the protein CASSELGDTQTQYF. V usage is TRBV2 and J usage is TRBJ2-5, with a tentative D call TRBD2 (5 bases). The CDR3 has 14 amino acids. From germline, CDR1 is SNHLY and CDR2 FYNNEI. V lost 2 bases, J lost 6 bases, and 13 bases lay in between.

This clonotype was seen a few times. CDR3 nucleotide sequence: TGTGCCAGCAGTACATTCTCCGGGACTAGCGGGGGGAACACCGGGGAGCTGTTTTTT. This sequence encodes CASSTFSGTSGGNTGELFF. This chain connects TRBV27 to TRBJ2-2; 14 bases fit TRBD2. Germline CDR1 reads MNHEY; CDR2 reads SMNVEV (reference sequence). The V segment lost 5 bases and the J segment 1 base; nucleotides outside the gene matches: 9. CDR3 length equals 19 residues.

This clonotype was observed a handful of times. The rearrangement uses TRBV15 and TRBJ1-3; no definite D call. This CDR3 is built from 16 residues. Per the germline V gene, CDR1 is LNHNV and CDR2 is YYDKDF (reference sequence). The ends were cut back, 5 bases at V and 1 base at J, with 15 bases in the middle. The CDR3 DNA reads as TGTGCCACCAGCCCCCAAAGGAGGCGGTCTGGAAACACCATATATTTT. It translates to CATSPQRRRSGNTIYF.

This clonotype was observed at least ten times. The CDR3 spells CASSAGQGADTQYF. The DNA of the CDR3 is TGTGCCAGCAGCGCGGGACAGGGGGCAGATACGCAGTATTTT. The chain is built from TRBV7-6 and TRBJ2-3; TRBD1 matches 11 bases. The CDR3 has 14 residues. Unmatched junction bases numbered 2, after V lost 5 bases and J lost 4 bases. Germline CDR1 is SGHVS and CDR2 is FNYEAQ.

The genes are TRBV6-2 or TRBV6-3 and TRBJ2-1; D possibly corresponds to TRBD2 (6 bases). Germline lookup yields CDR1 MNHEY and CDR2 SVGEGT. The CDR3 sequence is 15 residues long. V was trimmed by 1 base and J by 7 bases, leaving 14 bases between them. CDR3: CASSYWGEVRNEQFF. The DNA of the CDR3 is TGTGCCAGCAGTTACTGGGGGGAGGTTAGGAATGAGCAGTTCTTC.

This clonotype was counted between two and nine times. J is TRBJ2-7 and V is TRBV7-8, with 7 nucleotides matching TRBD1. Trimming cost V 10 bases and J 5 bases; bases outside gene matches: 14. The germline V gene encodes CDR1 SGHVS and CDR2 FQNEAQ. This CDR3 is 14 amino acids long. The CDR3 sequence: CATRGYQSGHEQYF. CDR3 bases: TGTGCCACCAGGGGGTACCAGTCCGGGCACGAGCAGTACTTC.

The CDR3 sequence: CASSFVRENGYTF. CDR3 nucleotide sequence: TGTGCCAGCAGCTTCGTGAGGGAGAATGGCTACACCTTC. The J gene is TRBJ1-2, the V gene TRBV13; D is undetermined. The CDR3 runs to 13 residues. CDR1 and CDR2 from the germline V gene are PRHDT and FYEKMQ (reference sequence). Deletions cut 3 bases from V and 6 bases from J, with 11 bases between.

The chain links TRBV11-2 to TRBJ2-7; tentatively, D is TRBD1 (6 bases). CDR1 is SGHAT, CDR2 FQNNGV, per germline. The CDR3 spans 14 residues. Trimming took 1 base from V and 2 from J, leaving 9 bases between them. The CDR3 region has the DNA TGTGCCAGCAGCTTAGCGCAGGGGCCCTACGAGCAGTACTTC. It codes for CASSLAQGPYEQYF.

The CDR3 reads CASRSGTENIQYF. The CDR3 nucleotides read TGTGCCAGCAGATCGGGGACAGAAAACATTCAGTACTTC. The genes are TRBV7-6 and TRBJ2-4, with 7 bases identical to TRBD1. This CDR3 comprises 13 residues. V trimming: 6 bases; J trimming: 5 bases; junction bases outside the gene matches: 4. The germline V gene encodes CDR1 SGHVS and CDR2 FNYEAQ.

This clonotype came up many times. The DNA for the CDR3 is TGTGCCATCAGCCGTTTAGGGTATTCTGACGAAGAGACCCAGTACTTC. The encoded protein is CAISRLGYSDEETQYF. The V gene is TRBV10-3, the J gene TRBJ2-5; D gene uncertain. The germline CDR1 and CDR2 sequences are ENHRY and SYGVKD. Trimming left V 6 bases short and J 3 bases short, with 20 bases between. This CDR3 comprises 16 residues.

This clonotype was detected ten times or more. J is TRBJ1-2 and V is TRBV12-3 or TRBV12-4; possible D gene TRBD1, 5 bases. V lost 3 bases to trimming and J lost 0 bases, with 17 bases between them. The CDR3 sequence is 17 residues long. The CDR3 is CASSFEPRDGTNYGYTF. CDR3 bases: TGTGCCAGCAGTTTCGAGCCCCGGGACGGGACTAACTATGGCTACACCTTC.

In this sample, this clonotype turned up a few times. The chain joins TRBV6-2 or TRBV6-3 to TRBJ1-5; no definite D call. This CDR3 spans 15 amino acids. Germline CDR1 and CDR2: MNHEY and SVGEGT. Trimming took 2 bases from V and 0 from J, leaving 8 bases between them. CDR3 loop: CASSYDGLSNQPQHF. The CDR3 DNA reads as TGTGCCAGCAGTTACGACGGACTTAGCAATCAGCCCCAGCATTTT.

The chain carries TRBV12-3 or TRBV12-4 and TRBJ2-7; D is perhaps TRBD1 (6 bases). CDR3 length equals 18 residues. V was cut by 6 bases and J by 6 bases, with 30 bases left in between. The CDR3 coding sequence is TGTGCCAGCAGCTGGAGAGCGGACAGTCGAATTCCTGAGGGCGAGCAGTACGTC. The encoded protein is CASSWRADSRIPEGEQYV.

This clonotype showed up just a few times. V gene TRBV6-9 combines with J gene TRBJ1-3; D perhaps matches TRBD1 (6 bases). The ends were cut back, 11 bases at V and 0 bases at J, with 11 bases in the middle. This CDR3 spans 13 amino acids. Germline V gene data show CDR1 as MNHGY and CDR2 as SVAAGI. The CDR3 here is CARGRPSGNTIYF. The CDR3 region has the DNA TGTGCCCGGGGGCGCCCCTCTGGAAACACCATATATTTT.